Many counts were recorded for the clone carrying this T cell receptor (beta chain). Trimming shortened V by 7 bases and J by 4 bases, and 13 bases separated the two germline ends. The CDR3 is 12 amino acids. Germline CDR1 SQVTM, CDR2 ANQGSEA. The data derive from a study of early T cells in non-severe SARS-CoV-2 infection. About the research overall: The chains were unpaired, and the sequenced material was bulk RNA from unsorted whole blood.

The library protocol tagged individual cDNA molecules with unique molecular identifiers. TCRdb reprocessed the 5' RACE reads via MiXCR and lists one record per CDR3 protein. The sample contains under 70,000 distinct CDR3 sequences, 5% to 6.5% of which appear only once. This receptor was taken from an adult who was a healthcare worker with PCR-confirmed SARS-CoV-2 infection or an uninfected control (not recorded which). This chain links TRBV29-1 with TRBJ1-1; D call uncertain. Source: whole blood, taken at baseline. In nucleotides, the CDR3 is TGCAGCGGCGGCCCACAGCCCACTGAAGCTTTCTTT. Its translation: CSGGPQPTEAFF.